The 3 T cell receptor beta chains below all came from one sample that was sequenced in a study of tumor and adjacent non-tumor tissue in lung cancer listed by TCRdb under 2018. The protocol used for the library was multiplex PCR. The reads were generated on an Illumina HiSeq 2500. TCRbeta libraries were constructed through three rounds of nested PCR with primers (Table S4) according to protocols modified from ARM-PCR. TCRdb cleaned the public reads at Q25 with fastp, built clones with MiXCR and kept in-frame beta chains. Merged by CDR3 protein, the rows form single entries marked with the most common genes and DNA. The sample table holds roughly 120,000 distinct CDR3 sequences, of which over 70% were seen once. Jointly, the top ten make up 22% of the sample. Bulk unsorted tissue served as the source for RNA extraction, and RNA quality was assessed using a NanoDrop ND-1000 and an Agilent 2100. What was sequenced was lung tumor tissue. These receptors were collected from a man in his 70s with non-small cell lung cancer.

This clonotype was found once. Germline is not matched at one junction end, which may reflect a read error. V usage is TRBV28 and J usage is TRBJ2-6; TRBD1 or TRBD2 may be the D gene (6 bases each). The germline CDR1 and CDR2 sequences are MDHEN and SYDVKM. This CDR3 contains 15 residues. The DNA of the CDR3 is TGTGCCAGCAGTAAACAGGGAGGTGGGGTCAACGTCCTGAGTTTC. Its protein is CASSKQGGGVNVLSF.

V is TRBV6-2 or TRBV6-3 and J is TRBJ1-2; D remains unclear. CDR1 MNHEY and CDR2 SVGEGT come from the germline V gene. The CDR3 length is 11 residues. Trimming shortened V by 5 bases and J by 5 bases, and 6 bases separated the two germline ends. The CDR3 DNA reads as TGTGCCAGCAGTATCAGGTATGGCTACACCTTC. It codes for CASSIRYGYTF.

This rearrangement joins TRBV20-1 to TRBJ2-7; 13 bases agree with TRBD2. CDR3 length: 12 amino acids. Per germline, CDR1 DFQATT and CDR2 SNEGSKA (reference sequence). V shed 5 bases and J 7 bases; nucleotides not matched to a gene: 2. The CDR3 is CSAPGLAGEQYF. The CDR3 coding sequence is TGCAGTGCTCCGGGACTAGCGGGGGAGCAGTACTTC.